These T cell receptor beta chains were read from a single sample in a study of PD-L1 blockade in urothelial cancer. Using immunoSEQ multiplex PCR, the repertoire was profiled, and TCRdb retains in-frame clones only, with some absent. The data contain tens of thousands of clones, about nine tenths of them seen just once; the ten biggest clones take up 5% to 6%. Sequencing was performed on PBMCs, taken around atezolizumab (anti-PD-L1) treatment. All receptors derive from a woman aged 70-85 years with urothelial cancer. Both conserved end residues are part of each CDR3. D genes are given only for firm matches. Where a row states a size, it is once, few, many or the class of an expanded clone; other rows omit it.

j_gene,abundance,v_gene,d_gene,CDR3nt,CDR3aa
TRBJ1-5,.,TRBV28,TRBD1,TGTGCCAGCAGTTCGAATCCCTGGACAGGTTCGGGAAATCAGCCCCAGCATTTT,CASSSNPWTGSGNQPQHF
TRBJ1-1,.,TRBV6-5,.,TGTGCCAGCAGTTACGAAGGACACCTGAACACTGAAGCTTTCTTT,CASSYEGHLNTEAFF
TRBJ1-3,.,TRBV10-2,TRBD1,TGCGCCAGCAGTGAGGACAGGGTGGGAAACACCATATATTTT,CASSEDRVGNTIYF
TRBJ1-1,.,TRBV7-9,.,TGTGCCAGCAGCTCCGCGGCAGGGCGCACTGAAGCTTTCTTT,CASSSAAGRTEAFF
TRBJ2-7,few,TRBV28,TRBD1,TGTGCCAGCAGTTTTCTACGAGGACAGGGGCTACCTGAGCAGTACTTC,CASSFLRGQGLPEQYF
TRBJ2-2,.,TRBV5-1,.,TGCGCCAGCAGCTTGGCAGCGCAGGGTATAACCGGGGAGCTGTTTTTT,CASSLAAQGITGELFF
TRBJ1-1,few,TRBV11-3,TRBD1,TGTGCCAGCAGCGTAGGGACAGGGGCGAACACTGAAGCTTTCTTT,CASSVGTGANTEAFF
TRBJ2-7,once,TRBV5-1,TRBD1,TGCGCCAGCAGCTTGGGGTTACAGGGGAAACCCCTTTTCTACGAGCAGTACTTC,CASSLGLQGKPLFYEQYF
TRBJ1-1,.,TRBV11-2,.,TGTGCCAGCAGCCCCCCCGGGGAGAGCACTGAAGCTTTCTTT,CASSPPGESTEAFF
TRBJ2-7,once,TRBV14,TRBD2,TGTGCCAGCAGCCCCCGGACTAGCTGGGAGCAGTACTTC,CASSPRTSWEQYF
TRBJ2-5,.,TRBV4-2,.,TGTGCCAGCAGCCAAGGAGCGGCGCGGGGCAACCAAGAGACCCAGTACTTC,CASSQGAARGNQETQYF
TRBJ1-5,once,TRBV19,.,TGTGCCACAAACGGAGGAGACGCTGGTAATCAGCCCCAGCATTTT,CATNGGDAGNQPQHF
TRBJ1-2,.,TRBV4-2,.,TGTGCCAGCAGCCAAGATCACCAGGTCTATGGCTACACCTTC,CASSQDHQVYGYTF
TRBJ2-1,.,TRBV7-7,TRBD2,TGTGCCAGCAGCCCTCTTAGCGGGAGCTCCTACAATGAGCAGTTCTTC,CASSPLSGSSYNEQFF
TRBJ1-1,.,TRBV7-2,.,TGTGCCAGCAGCCCCTGGAGGGGGGGAGCTGAAGCTTTCTTT,CASSPWRGGAEAFF
TRBJ2-3,.,TRBV7-3,.,TGTGCCAGCAGCTCCGGACGGGACACAGATACGCAGTATTTT,CASSSGRDTDTQYF
TRBJ2-3,.,TRBV27,TRBD2,TGTGCCAGCTCATTAAGCGGGGGCCGAAGGGGAGATACGCAGTATTTT,CASSLSGGRRGDTQYF
TRBJ1-4,.,TRBV28,TRBD1,TGTGCCAGCAGTCAGACAGGGGTTAATGAAAAACTGTTTTTT,CASSQTGVNEKLFF
TRBJ1-1,.,TRBV4-1,.,TGCGCCAGCAGCCAAGAACCACAGGGACCCGAAGCTTTCTTT,CASSQEPQGPEAFF
TRBJ2-3,.,TRBV10-2,TRBD2,TGCGCCAGCACCGTTGCCCCAGGGCGGCGGGGGGACACAGATACGCAGTATTTT,CASTVAPGRRGDTDTQYF
TRBJ1-2,.,TRBV5-1,TRBD1,TGCGCCAGCAGATTTGCAGGGGGCACAGGCTATGGCTACACCTTC,CASRFAGGTGYGYTF
TRBJ2-3,.,TRBV7-9,.,TGTGCCAGCAGCATAACAGATACAGATACGCAGTATTTT,CASSITDTDTQYF
TRBJ1-2,.,TRBV5-4,.,TGTGCCAGCAGCTTGGATGCGGGAGGCTACACCTTC,CASSLDAGGYTF
TRBJ2-7,.,TRBV5-1,.,TGCGCCAGCAGCTTGGATACAGGGATCTACGAGCAGTACTTC,CASSLDTGIYEQYF
TRBJ2-2,few,TRBV10-1,.,TGCGCCAGCAGTGTCGAGCTAACGAACACCGGGGAGCTGTTTTTT,CASSVELTNTGELFF
TRBJ2-7,.,TRBV6-5,.,TGTGCCAGCAGTTACTCGATGACAGGGACTAGGCTTGAGCAGTACTTC,CASSYSMTGTRLEQYF
TRBJ2-3,.,TRBV28,TRBD1,TGTGCCAGCAGTCCCCCGGACAGGGGGTTCACAGATACGCAGTATTTT,CASSPPDRGFTDTQYF
TRBJ2-5,.,TRBV29-1,.,TGCAGCGCCTTACGAGGACAGCAAGAGACCCAGTACTTC,CSALRGQQETQYF
TRBJ2-7,.,TRBV5-6,.,TGTGCCAGCAGCCGGGGCTACGAGCAGTACTTC,CASSRGYEQYF
TRBJ1-4,once,TRBV29-1,TRBD1,TGCAGCGTTGCGGGCAGGGGGTATGAAAAACTGTTTTTT,CSVAGRGYEKLFF
TRBJ2-7,.,TRBV6-5,.,TGTGCCAGCAGTTATCTGGCAGGTCCACGCCACGAGCAGTACTTC,CASSYLAGPRHEQYF
TRBJ2-3,.,TRBV4-1,TRBD2,TGCGCCAGCAGCCAGTCGTTAAGCGGGATCAGCACAGATACGCAGTATTTT,CASSQSLSGISTDTQYF
TRBJ2-3,.,TRBV9,TRBD2,TGTGCCAGCAGCCCTACTAGCGGGGAGAGCACAGATACGCAGTATTTT,CASSPTSGESTDTQYF
TRBJ1-5,.,TRBV7-8,.,TGTGCCAGCAGCAGCCAAGGGAGAGGGCACAATCAGCCCCAGCATTTT,CASSSQGRGHNQPQHF
TRBJ1-2,.,TRBV25-1,.,TGTGCCAGCAACCCCGGCCGCGGCATTGGTGGCTACACCTTC,CASNPGRGIGGYTF
TRBJ2-7,.,TRBV19,.,TGTGCCAGTAGTATGGGCGACGAGCAGTACTTC,CASSMGDEQYF